Listed below are T cell receptor beta chains from one sample, sequenced in a study of shared clonotypes between healthy human individuals. Some clones are missing from TCRdb's copy, which holds only in-frame ones; the method was immunoSEQ multiplex PCR. Seen here are some 900,000 clones, approximately 80% observed once, and the top ten hold around 1.4%. Sequencing was carried out using memory CD4+ T cells sorted from blood. The source is a man between 18 and 29 years old in good health. The CDR3 runs from the conserved cysteine through the conserved F or W. D genes are given only for firm matches. A row's size may be missing; if present it is once, few, many or a size class.

>TRBJ2-2|TRBV18|.|once
TGTGCCAGCTCACCGTACGACGGGGGATTGACCGGGGAGCTGTTTTTT
CASSPYDGGLTGELFF
>TRBJ1-6|TRBV5-6|.|few
TGTGCCAGCAGCTTGGGAGTTAATTCACCCCTCCACTTT
CASSLGVNSPLHF
>TRBJ2-7|TRBV5-1|.|.
TGCGCCAGCAGCCAGGGACACCTTCCCTACGAGCAGTACTTC
CASSQGHLPYEQYF
>TRBJ2-7|TRBV19|.|.
TGTGCCAGTAGTATAGATCTCAGGCCCACCTACGAGCAGTACTTC
CASSIDLRPTYEQYF
>TRBJ1-2|TRBV28|.|.
TGTGCCAGCAGGCGGACGGGGGGGAGATATGGCTACACCTTC
CASRRTGGRYGYTF
>TRBJ2-2|TRBV11-3|.|.
TGTGCCAGCAGCTTGCACGGAACGAACACCGGGGAGCTGTTTTTT
CASSLHGTNTGELFF
>TRBJ2-2|TRBV18|.|.
TGTGCCAGCTCACCACCGAACACCGGGGAGCTGTTTTTT
CASSPPNTGELFF
>TRBJ2-5|TRBV19|.|.
TGTGCCAGTAGGATGGACGGTCAAGAGACCCAGTACTTC
CASRMDGQETQYF
>TRBJ2-1|TRBV10-3|TRBD2|few
TGTGCCATCAGTGATGGCGGGGGGGCCTCGCGTGAGCAGTTCTTC
CAISDGGGASREQFF
>TRBJ2-6|TRBV5-6|.|.
TGTGCCAGCAGCCTCAGTGGCCCAAAACTCTCTGGGGCCAACGTCCTGACTTTC
CASSLSGPKLSGANVLTF
>TRBJ1-6|TRBV5-1|.|.
TGCGCCAGCAGCCTGGACCGCCCTAGGGATTCACCCCTCCACTTT
CASSLDRPRDSPLHF
>TRBJ1-5|TRBV19|TRBD1|few
TGTGCCAGTAGTCCCGGGCCCGACAGGGGCAATCAGCCCCAGCATTTT
CASSPGPDRGNQPQHF
>TRBJ1-2|TRBV27|.|.
TGTGCCACCTGGCGGGCAGGGAGAAATGGCTACACCTTC
CATWRAGRNGYTF
>TRBJ1-1|TRBV18|.|.
TGTGCCAGCTCACCGTCAAATGGCCCCACCGTCATGAACACTGAAGCTTTCTTT
CASSPSNGPTVMNTEAFF
>TRBJ2-3|TRBV2|TRBD1|.
TGTGCCAGCAGACAGGGGGCGGATACGCAGTATTTT
CASRQGADTQYF
>TRBJ2-7|TRBV10-1|.|.
TGCGCCAGCAGTGAGGGACCGTCTCCCTACGAGCAGTACTTC
CASSEGPSPYEQYF
>TRBJ1-5|TRBV6-1|TRBD1|few
TGTGCCAGCAGTGAAGGGGTGACAGGGATTAGTCAGCCCCAGCATTTT
CASSEGVTGISQPQHF
>TRBJ1-5|TRBV7-2|.|.
TGTGCCAGCAGCTGGACAGATAGCAATCAGCCCCAGCATTTT
CASSWTDSNQPQHF
>TRBJ1-1|TRBV5-1|.|.
TGCGCCAGCAGCTTGGATGGTGGGGCGGGCACTGAAGCTTTCTTT
CASSLDGGAGTEAFF
>TRBJ1-1|TRBV23-1|TRBD1|.
TGCGCCAGCAGTCCCTCTAAAACGGGACAGGCCAATAACACTGAAGCTTTCTTT
CASSPSKTGQANNTEAFF
>TRBJ2-7|TRBV10-1|TRBD1|.
TGCGCCAGCAGTGAAGGGACAGCGATATACTACGAGCAGTACTTC
CASSEGTAIYYEQYF
>TRBJ1-5|TRBV2|.|.
TGTGCCAGCAGAGCTGATCGGGACGGATATCAGCCCCAGCATTTT
CASRADRDGYQPQHF
>TRBJ1-4|TRBV15|.|.
TGTGCCACCAGCAGAGCGACCGTAGGGAATGAAAAACTGTTTTTT
CATSRATVGNEKLFF
>TRBJ1-5|TRBV4-1|TRBD1|.
TGCGCCAGCAGCCGCATTTCGGGACAGGGGGTTCAGCCCCAGCATTTT
CASSRISGQGVQPQHF
>TRBJ2-7|TRBV7-9|.|few
TGTGCCAGCAGCTACGACTGGGGCGAGCAGTACTTC
CASSYDWGEQYF
>TRBJ2-2|TRBV19|.|.
TGTGCCAGTAGTTCTTCCGGGACCGGTAAAACCGGGGAGCTGTTTTTT
CASSSSGTGKTGELFF
>TRBJ1-2|TRBV6-5|.|.
TGTGCCAGCACCCAGGGATCGAATGGCTACACCTTC
CASTQGSNGYTF
>TRBJ1-5|TRBV6-1|.|once
TGTGCCAGCAGAGGTTGGGTGAGCAATCAGCCCCAGCATTTT
CASRGWVSNQPQHF
>TRBJ2-7|TRBV4-1|.|few
TGCGCCAGCAGCCTTTCCTTTTGGGGGAACTACGAGCAGTACTTC
CASSLSFWGNYEQYF
>TRBJ2-4|TRBV18|.|.
TGTGCCAGCTCACCCCAGGGATGGGACATTCAGTACTTC
CASSPQGWDIQYF
>TRBJ1-2|TRBV19|TRBD1|.
TGTGCCAGTAGTCCCCCTGACAGGGGTGGTAACTATGGCTACACCTTC
CASSPPDRGGNYGYTF
>TRBJ2-3|TRBV7-6|TRBD2|.
TGTGCCAGCAGGATAAGCGGGGGGGCCGCAGATACGCAGTATTTT
CASRISGGAADTQYF
>TRBJ2-4|TRBV29-1|TRBD1|few
TGCAGCGTTGACACAGGGGGCTTTGACCTAGCCAAAAACATTCAGTACTTC
CSVDTGGFDLAKNIQYF
>TRBJ2-7|TRBV28|TRBD1|.
TGTGCCAGCAGTTCACAGGGGATCTACGAGCAGTACTTC
CASSSQGIYEQYF
>TRBJ2-5|TRBV5-1|.|.
TGCGCCAGCAGCTTGAGGCCGGAGGAGGGGGAACGGTACTTC
CASSLRPEEGERYF
>TRBJ2-3|TRBV7-3|.|.
TGTGCCAGCAGCTTTGGGGTGGGGGCAGATACGCAGTATTTT
CASSFGVGADTQYF
>TRBJ2-1|TRBV5-1|.|.
TGCGCCAGCAGCCCGGAGGCGGGGAATGAGCAGTTCTTC
CASSPEAGNEQFF
>TRBJ1-1|TRBV11-3|.|.
TGTGCCAGCAACATACGGGACACTGAAGCTTTCTTT
CASNIRDTEAFF
>TRBJ2-3|TRBV5-1|TRBD2|.
TGCGCCAGCAGCTTGGTTGTAGCGGGAGGGACAGATACGCAGTATTTT
CASSLVVAGGTDTQYF
>TRBJ2-7|TRBV10-3|.|.
TGTGCTACCTCGCGGGGTAACACCTACGAGCAGTACTTC
CATSRGNTYEQYF
>TRBJ2-3|TRBV10-2|.|.
TGCGCCAGCGTCCGGGACTTGCCCGCGGATACGCAGTATTTT
CASVRDLPADTQYF
>TRBJ1-3|TRBV9|.|.
TGTGCCAGCAGCGTAGCTTTGCACGGGGGAAACACCATATATTTT
CASSVALHGGNTIYF
>TRBJ1-1|TRBV6-5|TRBD1|.
TGTGCCAGCAGTGGGACAGCCGGGGCCCCTGAAGCTTTCTTT
CASSGTAGAPEAFF